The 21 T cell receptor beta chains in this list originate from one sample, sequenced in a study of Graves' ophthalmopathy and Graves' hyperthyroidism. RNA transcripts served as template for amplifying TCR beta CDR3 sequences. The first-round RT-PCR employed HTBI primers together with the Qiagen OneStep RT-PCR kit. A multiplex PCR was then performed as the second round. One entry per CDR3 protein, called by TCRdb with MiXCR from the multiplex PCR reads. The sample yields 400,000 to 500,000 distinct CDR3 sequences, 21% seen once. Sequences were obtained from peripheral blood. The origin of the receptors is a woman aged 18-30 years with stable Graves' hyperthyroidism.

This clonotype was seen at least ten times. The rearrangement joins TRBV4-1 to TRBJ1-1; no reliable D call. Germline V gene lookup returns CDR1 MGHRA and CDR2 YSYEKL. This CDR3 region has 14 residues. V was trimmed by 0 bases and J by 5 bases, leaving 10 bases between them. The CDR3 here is CASSQEKRGTEAFF. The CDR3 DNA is TGCGCCAGCAGCCAAGAGAAGCGAGGGACTGAAGCTTTCTTT.

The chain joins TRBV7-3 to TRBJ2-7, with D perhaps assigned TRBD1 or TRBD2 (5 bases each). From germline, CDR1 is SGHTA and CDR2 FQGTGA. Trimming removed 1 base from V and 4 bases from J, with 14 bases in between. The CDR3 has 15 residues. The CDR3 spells CASSLSVGPTYEQYF. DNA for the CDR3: TGTGCCAGCAGCTTAAGTGTGGGACCCACTTACGAGCAGTACTTC.

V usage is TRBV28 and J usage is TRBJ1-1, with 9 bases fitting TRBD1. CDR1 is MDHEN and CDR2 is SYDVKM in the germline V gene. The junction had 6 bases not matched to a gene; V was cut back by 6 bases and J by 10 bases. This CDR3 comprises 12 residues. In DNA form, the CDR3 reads TGTGCCAGCAGGCCTCCGACAGGGGGAGCTTTCTTT. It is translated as CASRPPTGGAFF.

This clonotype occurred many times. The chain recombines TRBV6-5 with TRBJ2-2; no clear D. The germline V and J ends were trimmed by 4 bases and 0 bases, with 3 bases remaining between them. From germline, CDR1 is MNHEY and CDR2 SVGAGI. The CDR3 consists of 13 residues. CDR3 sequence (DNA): TGTGCCAGCAGTTGGTCGAACACCGGGGAGCTGTTTTTT. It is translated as CASSWSNTGELFF.

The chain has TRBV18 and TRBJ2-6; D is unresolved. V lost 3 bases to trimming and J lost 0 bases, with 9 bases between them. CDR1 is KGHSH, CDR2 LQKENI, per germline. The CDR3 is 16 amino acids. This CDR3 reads CASSPRTHSGANVLTF. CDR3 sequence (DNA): TGTGCCAGCTCACCGAGGACGCACTCTGGGGCCAACGTCCTGACTTTC.

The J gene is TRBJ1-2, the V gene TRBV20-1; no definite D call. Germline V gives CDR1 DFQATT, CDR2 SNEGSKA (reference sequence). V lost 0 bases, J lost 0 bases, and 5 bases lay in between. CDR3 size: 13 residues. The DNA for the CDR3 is TGCAGTGCTAGAGAGCCAGCTAACTATGGCTACACCTTC. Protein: CSAREPANYGYTF.

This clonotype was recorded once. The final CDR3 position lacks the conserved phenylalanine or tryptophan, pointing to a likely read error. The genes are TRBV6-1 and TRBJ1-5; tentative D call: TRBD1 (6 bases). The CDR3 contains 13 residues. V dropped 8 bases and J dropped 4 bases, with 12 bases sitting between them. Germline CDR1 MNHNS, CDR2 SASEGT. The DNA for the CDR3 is TGTGCCAGCTGTGGCAGGGGAAATCAGCCCCAGCATGTT. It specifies CASCGRGNQPQHV.

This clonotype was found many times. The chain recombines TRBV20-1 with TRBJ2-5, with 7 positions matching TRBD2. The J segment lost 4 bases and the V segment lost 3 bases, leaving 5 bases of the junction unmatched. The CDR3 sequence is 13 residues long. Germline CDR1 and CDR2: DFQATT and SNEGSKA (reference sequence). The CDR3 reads CSARRGSSETQYF. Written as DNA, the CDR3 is TGCAGTGCTAGGCGCGGGAGTTCAGAGACCCAGTACTTC.

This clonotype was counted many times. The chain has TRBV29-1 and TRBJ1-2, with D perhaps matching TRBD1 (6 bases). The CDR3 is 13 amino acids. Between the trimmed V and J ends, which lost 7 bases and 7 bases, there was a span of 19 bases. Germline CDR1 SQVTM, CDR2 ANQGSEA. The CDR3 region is CSAALGGASGYTF. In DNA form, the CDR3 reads TGCAGCGCTGCACTTGGGGGCGCGAGTGGCTACACCTTC. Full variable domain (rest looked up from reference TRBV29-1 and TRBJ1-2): SAVISQKPSRDICQRGTSLTIQCQVDSQVTMMFWYRQQPGQSLTLIATANQGSEATYESGFVIDKFPISRPNLTFSTLTVSNMSPEDSSIYLCSAALGGASGYTFGSGTRLTVV.

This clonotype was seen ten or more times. The DNA of the CDR3 is TGCGCCAGCAGCCCCCAGACGGGCAGAACCTACGAGCAGTACTTC. Protein: CASSPQTGRTYEQYF. This chain uses TRBV4-1 with TRBJ2-7; no firm D call. This CDR3 comprises 15 residues. Germline V gene data show CDR1 as MGHRA and CDR2 as YSYEKL. Trimming removed 4 bases from V and 2 bases from J, with 15 bases in between.

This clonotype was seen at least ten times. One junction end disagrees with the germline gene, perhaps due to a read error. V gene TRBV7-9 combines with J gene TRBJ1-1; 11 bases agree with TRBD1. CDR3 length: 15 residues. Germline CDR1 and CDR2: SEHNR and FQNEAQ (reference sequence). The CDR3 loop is CASSQGQGANTEAFF. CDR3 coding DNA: TGCGCCAGCAGCCAAGGACAGGGGGCGAACACTGAAGCTTTCTTT.

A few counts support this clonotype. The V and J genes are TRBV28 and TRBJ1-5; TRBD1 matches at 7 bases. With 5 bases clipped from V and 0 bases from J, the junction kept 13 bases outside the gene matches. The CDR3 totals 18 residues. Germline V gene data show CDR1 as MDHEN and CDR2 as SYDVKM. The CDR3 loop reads CASSNSQGTVYSNQPQHF. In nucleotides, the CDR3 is TGTGCCAGCAGTAACAGTCAAGGGACAGTTTATAGCAATCAGCCCCAGCATTTT.

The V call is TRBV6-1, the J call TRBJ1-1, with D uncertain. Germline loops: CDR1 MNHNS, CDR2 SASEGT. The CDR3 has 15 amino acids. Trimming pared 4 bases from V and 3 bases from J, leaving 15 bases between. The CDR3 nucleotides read TGTGCCAGCAGTGGAGGCCTTCGCGGACACACTGAAGCTTTCTTT. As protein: CASSGGLRGHTEAFF.

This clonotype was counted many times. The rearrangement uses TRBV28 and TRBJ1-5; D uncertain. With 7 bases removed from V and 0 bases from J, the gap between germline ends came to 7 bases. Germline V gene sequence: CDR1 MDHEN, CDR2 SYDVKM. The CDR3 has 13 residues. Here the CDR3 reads CASNINSNQPQHF. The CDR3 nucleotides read TGTGCCAGCAATATCAATAGCAATCAGCCCCAGCATTTT. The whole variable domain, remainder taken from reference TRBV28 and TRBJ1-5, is DVKVTQSSRYLVKRTGEKVFLECVQDMDHENMFWYRQDPGLGLRLIYFSYDVKMKEKGDIPEGYSVSREKKERFSLILESASTNQTSMYLCASNINSNQPQHFGDGTRLSIL.

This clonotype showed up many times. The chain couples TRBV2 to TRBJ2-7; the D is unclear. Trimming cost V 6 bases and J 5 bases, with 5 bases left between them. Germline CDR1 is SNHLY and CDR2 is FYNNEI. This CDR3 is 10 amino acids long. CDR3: CASRGHEQYF. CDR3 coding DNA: TGTGCCAGCAGGGGTCACGAGCAGTACTTC.

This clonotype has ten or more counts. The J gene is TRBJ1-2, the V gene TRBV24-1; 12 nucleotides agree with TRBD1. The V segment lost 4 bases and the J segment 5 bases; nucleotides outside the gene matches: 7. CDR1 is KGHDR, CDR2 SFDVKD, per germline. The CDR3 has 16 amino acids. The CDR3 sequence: CATSDAGTGGAYGYTF. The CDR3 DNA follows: TGTGCCACCAGTGACGCCGGGACAGGGGGCGCATATGGCTACACCTTC.

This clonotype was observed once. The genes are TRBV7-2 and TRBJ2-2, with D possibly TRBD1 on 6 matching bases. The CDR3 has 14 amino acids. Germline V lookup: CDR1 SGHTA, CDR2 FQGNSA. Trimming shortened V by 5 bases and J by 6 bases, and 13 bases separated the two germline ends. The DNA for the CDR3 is TGTGCCAGCAGCCAGGAACAGGGACCCGGGGAGCTGTTTTTT. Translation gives CASSQEQGPGELFF.

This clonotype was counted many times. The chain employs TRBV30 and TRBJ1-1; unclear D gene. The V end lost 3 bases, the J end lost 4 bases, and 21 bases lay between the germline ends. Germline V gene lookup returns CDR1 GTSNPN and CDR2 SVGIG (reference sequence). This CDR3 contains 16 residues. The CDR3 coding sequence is TGTGCCTGGAGCCGCCCCGGGCCTCTATGGGGCACTGAAGCTTTCTTT. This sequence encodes CAWSRPGPLWGTEAFF.

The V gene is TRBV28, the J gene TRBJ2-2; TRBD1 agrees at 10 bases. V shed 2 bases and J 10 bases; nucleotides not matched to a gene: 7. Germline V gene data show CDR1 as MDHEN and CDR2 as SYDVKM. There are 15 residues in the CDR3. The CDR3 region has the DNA TGTGCCAGCAGTTTAGGGGGACAGGGGTTGAAGGAGCTGTTTTTT. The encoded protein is CASSLGGQGLKELFF.

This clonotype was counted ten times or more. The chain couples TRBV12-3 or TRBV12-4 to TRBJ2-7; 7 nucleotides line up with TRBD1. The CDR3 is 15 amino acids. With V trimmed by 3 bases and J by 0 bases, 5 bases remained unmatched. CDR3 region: CASSLTGQLSYEQYF. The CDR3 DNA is TGTGCCAGCAGTTTGACGGGACAGCTCTCCTACGAGCAGTACTTC.

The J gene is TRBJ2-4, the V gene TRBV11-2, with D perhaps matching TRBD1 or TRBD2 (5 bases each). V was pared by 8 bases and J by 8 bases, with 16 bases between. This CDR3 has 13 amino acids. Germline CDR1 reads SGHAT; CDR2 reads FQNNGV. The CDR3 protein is CASRGAERDIQYF. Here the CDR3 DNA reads TGTGCCAGCCGAGGGGCAGAAAGGGACATTCAGTACTTC.